The source of this TCR beta chain is a study of cytomegalovirus exposure and HLA in healthy donors. The PCR ran on 60 Vbeta and 13 Jbeta primers. Data came from immunoSEQ multiplex PCR; TCRdb stores just in-frame clones and leaves some out. The sample includes about 110,000 clones, around 73% seen only once; the top ten take approximately 8%. Study conclusions and caveats: A few CMV-associated chains proved CMV antigen-specific in vitro. Relative to equally common others, HLA-associated TCR beta chains showed greater clonal expansion in a later analysis. In a later analysis, the majority of CMV-associated beta chains seemingly showed HLA restriction.

The germline CDR1 and CDR2 sequences are KGHSH and LQKENI. The V and J ends lost 3 bases and 6 bases, in that order; junction bases with no gene match: 7. The CDR3 has 16 residues. This clone was picked up one time. Its antigen is currently unknown. The chain is built from TRBV18 and TRBJ1-6; the match to TRBD1 covers 8 bases. Sequenced material: PBMCs. The receptor comes from a man aged 35 to 55 in good health and CMV-seronegative. Here the CDR3 DNA reads TGTGCCAGCTCACCTACAGGGGGTGATGGTAATTCACCCCTCCACTTT. Amino acids: CASSPTGGDGNSPLHF.